This T cell receptor (beta chain) was captured in a study of OX40 agonist ivuxolimab in advanced cancers. In terms of the full investigation: Ivuxolimab was a fully human IgG2 agonistic monoclonal antibody targeting the costimulatory receptor OX40 (CD134). Intravenous ivuxolimab was administered to patients every 2 weeks at six dose levels: 0.01, 0.1, 0.3, 1.5, 3 and 10 mg/kg. Of the roughly 51 patients in dose escalation, about 20 had hepatocellular carcinoma, some 15 had melanoma, 9 had renal cell carcinoma and 9 had head and neck cancer. A male proportion of under 85% and a mean age of about 60 years, ranging from roughly 23 to 79, were recorded for the dose-escalation cohort. Patients were allowed to have had prior anti-PD-1, anti-PD-L1 or anti-CTLA-4 therapy, and roughly 40% of the dose-escalation patients had been treated with checkpoint inhibitors. Partial responses occurred in three dose-escalation patients, of whom one had hepatocellular carcinoma and two had cutaneous melanoma. The point of sequencing TCRbeta in the periphery was to test whether ivuxolimab changed TCR sequence diversity and drove clonal T-cell expansion. The paper describes the monotherapy dose-escalation part (N of about 47 patients) of the phase I trial of ivuxolimab. Broader findings and caveats from the paper: Clonal expansion of both CD4+ and CD8+ blood T cells was observed from baseline to week 6 at doses 0.1 to 3.0 mg/kg. On average, CD8+ T cells showed more expanded clones than CD4+ T cells after ivuxolimab. Low levels of normalized T-cell clonal expansion were also seen in some patients who did not respond. Partial responders in the 0.1-3.0 mg/kg groups had among the lowest normalized peripheral clonal expansion, especially among CD8+ T cells. Antigen specificity was not determined for the clonally expanded peripheral T cells.

The trial excluded patients who had a history of autoimmune disease or who were on systemic immunosuppression. Peripheral blood for TCR sequencing was collected from all dose cohorts at baseline, on cycle 4 day 1, and on cycle 7 day 1. The samples were drawn from a first-in-human, open-label, multicenter phase I dose-escalation trial of ivuxolimab. The trial enrolled adults with locally advanced or metastatic head and neck squamous cell, hepatocellular, melanoma or renal cell carcinoma. Before TCR sequencing, CD4+ and CD8+ T cells were separately sorted from peripheral blood. About this clone: Which antigen it targets is not known. No base-level quality is on record; no much larger clone is a single base apart.

Genomic DNA was extracted from sorted cells for sequencing of the TCRbeta CDR3 region. TCRbeta CDR3 regions were sequenced using the immunoSEQ Assay. This is the immuneACCESS table as TCRdb keeps it, with only in-frame sequences that have V and J called. A part of the clones is gone; compared with another copy, unresolved V genes explain less than half, and the rest is unexplained. The sample table records fewer than 65,000 clones; 79% of these occur just once. About a tenth of the sample goes to the ten largest clones. CDR1 and CDR2 were assigned from the germline V gene (reference sequence) as LNHDA and SQIVND. From the cysteine up to the phenylalanine, the CDR3 has a length of 15 residues. The retained sequence is limited to the CDR3, 45 bases, with the frame set at the first base. Unmatched junction bases come to 8, with V trimmed by 4 bases and J by 5 bases.

The receptor was isolated from an adult with an advanced solid tumor such as melanoma, head and neck, liver or kidney cancer. Sample: CD4+ or CD8+ T cells sorted from blood, taken in a trial of the OX40 agonist ivuxolimab. The chain links TRBV19 with TRBJ2-5, with 9 junctional bases fitting TRBD1. The CDR3 loop reads CASSTGQGLWETQYF. The bases are TGTGCCAGTAGTACTGGACAGGGGCTTTGGGAGACCCAGTACTTC.